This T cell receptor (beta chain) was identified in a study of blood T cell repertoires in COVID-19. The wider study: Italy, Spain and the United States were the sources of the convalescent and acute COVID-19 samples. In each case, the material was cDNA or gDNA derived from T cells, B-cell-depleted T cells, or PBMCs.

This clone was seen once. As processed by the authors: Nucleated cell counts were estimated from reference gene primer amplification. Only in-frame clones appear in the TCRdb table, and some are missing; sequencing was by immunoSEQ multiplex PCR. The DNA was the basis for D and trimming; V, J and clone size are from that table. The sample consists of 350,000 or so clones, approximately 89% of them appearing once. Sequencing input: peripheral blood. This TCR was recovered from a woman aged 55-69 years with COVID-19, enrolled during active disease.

CDR3 sequence reads: CASSLGRGIEETQYF. Written as DNA, the CDR3 is TGTGCCAGCAGCTTGGGACGGGGGATCGAGGAGACCCAGTACTTC. The chain uses TRBV11-2 and TRBJ2-5, with D possibly being TRBD2 (6 bases). V was shortened by 3 bases and J by 5 bases, with 16 bases between the two germline ends. This CDR3 has 15 residues. Germline V gene lookup returns CDR1 SGHAT and CDR2 FQNNGV.